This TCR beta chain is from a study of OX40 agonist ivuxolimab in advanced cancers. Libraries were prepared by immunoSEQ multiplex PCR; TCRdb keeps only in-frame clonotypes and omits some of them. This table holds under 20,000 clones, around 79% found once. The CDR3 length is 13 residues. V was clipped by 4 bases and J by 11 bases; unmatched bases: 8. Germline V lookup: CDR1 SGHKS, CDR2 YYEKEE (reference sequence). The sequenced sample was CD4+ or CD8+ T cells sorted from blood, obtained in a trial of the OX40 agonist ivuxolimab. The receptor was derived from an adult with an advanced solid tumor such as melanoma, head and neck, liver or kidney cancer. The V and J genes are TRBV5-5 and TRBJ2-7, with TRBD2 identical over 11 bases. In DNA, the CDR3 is TGTGCCAGCAGCCTACTAACTAGCGGGAGTAAGTACTTC. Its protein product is CASSLLTSGSKYF.